These 25 T cell receptor beta chains share one sample of origin, sequenced in a study of Ad26.COV2.S vaccination and SARS-CoV-2 variants. The treatment: 15 to 20 received Ad26.COV2.S at low or high dose, single or two shots; several received placebo; per-sample allocation not given. Samples were taken on day 63 after the first vaccine or placebo injection. The protocol was immunoSEQ multiplex PCR, while the TCRdb copy is restricted to in-frame clones and leaves out a portion. Among about 330,000 clones listed, roughly nine tenths were seen once. Sequencing used peripheral blood, obtained in a trial of Ad26.COV2.S vaccine versus placebo. The receptors shown here come from a person aged 18-65 years who received the Ad26.COV2.S COVID-19 vaccine or a placebo.

The rearrangement links TRBV5-4 to TRBJ2-2; D not resolved. V was cut by 0 bases and J by 7 bases, with 4 bases left in between. CDR1 is SGHNT and CDR2 is YYREEE in the germline V gene (reference sequence). CDR3 length equals 12 residues. CDR3 bases: TGTGCCAGCAGCTTGGACCTCGGGGAGCTGTTTTTT. Its protein product is CASSLDLGELFF. The variable domain in full, completed from reference TRBV5-4 and TRBJ2-2, reads ETGVTQSPTHLIKTRGQQVTLRCSSQSGHNTVSWYQQALGQGPQFIFQYYREEENGRGNFPPRFSGLQFPNYSSELNVNALELDDSALYLCASSLDLGELFFGEGSRLTVL.

The chain links TRBV3-1 (or the pseudogene TRBV3-2) to TRBJ1-1, with D maybe TRBD1 (6 bases). The CDR3 consists of 16 residues. The germline gives CDR1 LGHDT, CDR2 YNNKEL (reference sequence). V shed 0 bases and J shed 3 bases, with 14 bases lying between them. The CDR3 sequence is CASSQDMAGADTEAFF. CDR3 nucleotides: TGTGCCAGCAGCCAAGATATGGCAGGGGCGGACACTGAAGCTTTCTTT.

V usage is TRBV11-3 and J usage is TRBJ2-2, with D unclear. Per germline, CDR1 SGHNT and CDR2 YENEEA. V lost 6 bases, J lost 6 bases, and 8 bases lay in between. The CDR3 has 12 residues. CDR3 DNA sequence: TGTGCCAGCAGGAATAGTGCCGGGGAGCTGTTTTTT. It codes for CASRNSAGELFF.

The chain uses TRBV13 and TRBJ2-3; 10 nucleotides align to TRBD2. The V and J ends lost 0 bases and 1 base, in that order; junction bases with no gene match: 4. Germline assignment: CDR1 PRHDT and CDR2 FYEKMQ (reference sequence). CDR3 length: 17 amino acids. CDR3 region: CASSLGLAGSGTDTQYF. CDR3 bases: TGTGCCAGCAGCTTAGGACTAGCGGGATCGGGCACAGATACGCAGTATTTT.

The J gene is TRBJ2-3, the V gene TRBV27; D ambiguous. Germline CDR1 MNHEY, CDR2 SMNVEV (reference sequence). V lost 5 bases to trimming and J lost 1 base, with 13 bases between them. CDR3 length: 15 amino acids. CDR3 protein: CASSATILGTDTQYF. In DNA, the CDR3 is TGTGCCAGCAGTGCTACGATACTCGGCACAGATACGCAGTATTTT.

This rearrangement joins TRBV6-1 to TRBJ1-2, with TRBD1 identical over 8 bases. CDR1 and CDR2 (germline): MNHNS, SASEGT. CDR3 size: 16 residues. The V segment lost 4 bases and the J segment 3 bases; nucleotides outside the gene matches: 10. The CDR3 DNA is TGTGCCAGCAGTGGAGGGACAGGTCAGACCTACTATGGCTACACCTTC. Translated, it gives CASSGGTGQTYYGYTF.

The chain couples TRBV11-2 to TRBJ2-2; D ambiguous. The germline CDR1 and CDR2 sequences are SGHAT and FQNNGV. Trimming shortened V by 4 bases and J by 4 bases, and 19 bases separated the two germline ends. This CDR3 contains 17 residues. The CDR3 sequence is CASSSHPRQPRTGELFF. CDR3 DNA sequence: TGTGCCAGCAGCTCCCATCCCCGACAACCCCGCACCGGGGAGCTGTTTTTT.

The chain recombines TRBV6-2 or TRBV6-3 with TRBJ2-3; a possible D gene is TRBD1 (6 bases). Germline lookup yields CDR1 MNHEY and CDR2 SVGEGT. This CDR3 is 15 amino acids long. V was clipped by 4 bases and J by 0 bases, with 11 bases between them. The CDR3 protein is CASSLQGSSTDTQYF. DNA of the CDR3: TGTGCCAGCAGTTTACAGGGCAGTAGCACAGATACGCAGTATTTT.

This chain joins TRBV5-1 and TRBJ1-2, with D hard to call. Germline V gives CDR1 SGHRS, CDR2 YFSETQ. The CDR3 has 12 residues. The V end was cut by 7 bases, the J end by 2 bases, with 9 bases between. The CDR3, as DNA: TGCGCCAGCCATGAAGGGAACTATGGCTACACCTTC. Its protein product is CASHEGNYGYTF.

This sequence joins TRBV27 and TRBJ1-1; unclear D gene. V lost 1 base to trimming and J lost 7 bases, with 13 bases between them. The CDR3 length is 14 residues. The germline V gene has CDR1 MNHEY and CDR2 SMNVEV (reference sequence). The CDR3 sequence: CASSLYEGLVEAFF. The CDR3 region has the DNA TGTGCCAGCAGTTTATATGAGGGCTTGGTTGAAGCTTTCTTT.

This chain links TRBV7-3 with TRBJ2-1; D is uncertain. The ends were cut back, 2 bases at V and 5 bases at J, with 10 bases in the middle. CDR3 length equals 14 residues. CDR1 is SGHTA and CDR2 is FQGTGA in the germline V gene. For the CDR3, the DNA is TGTGCCAGCAGCTTACCGGGTCCTAACAATGAGCAGTTCTTC. Translation gives CASSLPGPNNEQFF. Full variable domain (rest looked up from reference TRBV7-3 and TRBJ2-1): GAGVSQTPSNKVTEKGKYVELRCDPISGHTALYWYRQSLGQGPEFLIYFQGTGAADDSGLPNDRFFAVRPEGSVSTLKIQRTERGDSAVYLCASSLPGPNNEQFFGPGTRLTVL.

This clone was counted a few times. This CDR3 is CASSPPEVGRRYGYTF. The CDR3, as DNA: TGCGCCAGCAGCCCCCCAGAGGTCGGCAGACGCTATGGCTACACCTTC. The chain has TRBV4-3 and TRBJ1-2; unclear D gene. This CDR3 region has 16 residues. The V end was cut by 4 bases, the J end by 4 bases, with 19 bases between. CDR1 is LGHNA and CDR2 is YSLEER in the germline V gene.

In DNA form, the CDR3 reads TGTGCCAGCAGTTATAGACTAGCGGGAACCGAGCAGTACGTC. Translation gives CASSYRLAGTEQYV. The V gene is TRBV6-2 or TRBV6-3, the J gene TRBJ2-7; 11 nucleotides align to TRBD2. This CDR3 is built from 14 residues. CDR1 and CDR2 (germline): MNHEY, SVGEGT. Germline trimming cut 3 bases from V and 6 bases from J; bases unmatched to any gene: 4.

The CDR3 DNA reads as TGCAGCGTTGAAGATCAACGAGGGGAAACCACAGATACGCAGTATTTT. Translation: CSVEDQRGETTDTQYF. The chain combines TRBV29-1 with TRBJ2-3; D tentatively fits TRBD1 or TRBD2 (5 bases each). V was shortened by 0 bases and J by 2 bases, with 15 bases between the two germline ends. Germline V gene data show CDR1 as SQVTM and CDR2 as ANQGSEA. CDR3 length: 16 residues.

The chain joins TRBV6-5 to TRBJ1-2; 7 bases are shared with TRBD1. The CDR3 is made up of 14 amino acids. Germline lookup yields CDR1 MNHEY and CDR2 SVGAGI. The junction had 4 bases not matched to a gene; V was cut back by 6 bases and J by 0 bases. The CDR3 is CASRQGSSNYGYTF. The CDR3 nucleotides are TGTGCCAGCAGACAGGGGAGTTCTAACTATGGCTACACCTTC.

In this sample, this clone turned up once. The chain couples TRBV6-5 to TRBJ2-5; no firm D call. Trimming removed 0 bases at V and 5 bases at J, with 10 bases between. There are 14 residues in the CDR3. Germline CDR1 is MNHEY and CDR2 is SVGAGI. The CDR3 DNA reads as TGTGCCAGCAGTTACTCTGGACGGTCGGAGACCCAGTACTTC. Its translation: CASSYSGRSETQYF.

The CDR3 DNA follows: TGTGCCAGCAGTTGGACCTTTAATGAAAAACTGTTTTTT. It specifies CASSWTFNEKLFF. The rearrangement joins TRBV28 to TRBJ1-4, with D hard to call. V was pared by 4 bases and J by 4 bases, with 7 bases between. CDR3 length: 13 amino acids. The V gene's germline CDR1 is MDHEN and CDR2 SYDVKM.

V and J are TRBV7-2 and TRBJ2-1; 12 bases agree with TRBD1. Germline values: CDR1 SGHTA, CDR2 FQGNSA. V trimming: 0 bases; J trimming: 9 bases; junction bases outside the gene matches: 6. This CDR3 has 16 amino acids. CDR3 sequence reads: CASSLAGQGARGEQFF. The CDR3 DNA follows: TGTGCCAGCAGCTTAGCGGGACAGGGGGCTAGGGGTGAGCAGTTCTTC.

This chain connects TRBV11-2 to TRBJ2-7, with 7 bases matching TRBD2. CDR1 SGHAT and CDR2 FQNNGV come from the germline V gene. CDR3 length: 15 residues. The trim removed 2 bases at V and 3 bases at J, leaving 7 bases unmatched. DNA for the CDR3: TGTGCCAGCAGCTTACGACAGAGCGGGAACTACGAGCAGTACTTC. Translated: CASSLRQSGNYEQYF.

The rearrangement links TRBV19 to TRBJ1-2, with a tentative D call TRBD1 (5 bases). Germline CDR1 LNHDA, CDR2 SQIVND (reference sequence). V lost 7 bases, J lost 2 bases, and 17 bases lay in between. The CDR3 has 15 residues. The DNA of the CDR3 is TGTGCCAGTATCCAATCGAGGGGAACCAACTATGGCTACACCTTC. The encoded protein is CASIQSRGTNYGYTF.

The chain is built from TRBV7-9 and TRBJ1-2; 7 nucleotides agree with TRBD1. The length of the CDR3 is 16 residues. From germline, CDR1 is SEHNR and CDR2 FQNEAQ (reference sequence). After removal of 2 bases from V and 2 bases from J, the junction contained 8 bases not matched to a gene. The CDR3 region has the DNA TGTGCCAGCAGCTTAAGTCCCCAAGGGGGCAACTATGGCTACACCTTC. Translating gives CASSLSPQGGNYGYTF. The full variable domain, in which reference TRBV7-9 and TRBJ1-2 provide the parts outside the CDR3, is DTGVSQNPRHKITKRGQNVTFRCDPISEHNRLYWYRQTLGQGPEFLTYFQNEAQLEKSRLLSDRFSAERPKGSFSTLEIQRTEQGDSAMYLCASSLSPQGGNYGYTFGSGTRLTVV.

This chain connects TRBV11-2 to TRBJ1-2, with 8 bases that match TRBD1. The CDR3 consists of 13 residues. J gave up 8 bases and V 4 bases, and 6 bases lay outside the gene matches. Germline CDR1 and CDR2: SGHAT and FQNNGV. In nucleotides, the CDR3 is TGTGCCAGCAGCTCAGGGGGCGGGAGAGGCTACACCTTC. Amino acids: CASSSGGGRGYTF.

This clone was observed a few times. This chain links TRBV25-1 with TRBJ2-7; 10 nucleotides agree with TRBD1. The J segment lost 6 bases and the V segment lost 1 base, leaving 3 bases of the junction unmatched. The CDR3 is made up of 14 amino acids. From germline, CDR1 is MGHDK and CDR2 SYGVNS. The CDR3 sequence: CASSEWRTGGEQYF. The CDR3 nucleotides are TGTGCCAGCAGTGAATGGAGGACAGGGGGCGAGCAGTACTTC.

The chain is built from TRBV19 and TRBJ1-3; 9 bases are a match to TRBD1. This CDR3 contains 17 residues. The ends lost 6 bases at V and 8 bases at J; junction bases unmatched: 17. Per germline, CDR1 LNHDA and CDR2 SQIVND (reference sequence). DNA for the CDR3: TGTGCCAGTAGCTCCTATACGGGACAGGGTTTCGAAGACACCATATATTTT. It specifies CASSSYTGQGFEDTIYF.

The chain combines TRBV7-2 with TRBJ1-6, with D perhaps matching TRBD1 (5 bases). There are 14 residues in the CDR3. With 6 bases removed from V and 4 bases from J, the gap between germline ends came to 10 bases. The germline V gene encodes CDR1 SGHTA and CDR2 FQGNSA. The DNA of the CDR3 is TGTGCCAGCAGGTCTACAGGTTATAATTCACCCCTCCACTTT. Translated, it gives CASRSTGYNSPLHF.